Listed below are T cell receptor beta chains from one sample, sequenced in a study of Graves' ophthalmopathy and Graves' hyperthyroidism. TCRdb re-analysed the multiplex PCR reads in MiXCR, keeping a single row per CDR3 protein. The sample holds about 39,000 distinct CDR3 sequences, about half seen once. Material: peripheral blood. These receptors were collected from an adult woman with stable Graves' hyperthyroidism. Both conserved end residues are part of each CDR3. The order of the fields is J gene, clone size, D gene, V gene, CDR3 protein, CDR3 DNA. A D gene is named only where the DNA matches it firmly. Rows give clone size only sometimes, using once, few, many, or a class for an expanded clone.

TRBJ2-3,many,TRBD2,TRBV9,CASSVPSSGGTDTQYF,TGTGCCAGCAGCGTCCCCTCTAGCGGGGGCACAGATACGCAGTATTTT
TRBJ2-7,many,NA,TRBV4-1,CASSQGFGGSYEQYF,TGCGCCAGCAGCCAAGGGTTCGGGGGTTCCTACGAGCAGTACTTC
TRBJ2-7,NA,TRBD1,TRBV10-3,CAISDPGTGTTEQYF,TGTGCCATCAGTGACCCCGGGACAGGGACAACCGAGCAGTACTTC
TRBJ2-1,NA,TRBD2,TRBV4-1,CASSQASGSYNEQFF,TGCGCCAGCAGCCAAGCTAGCGGGAGCTACAATGAGCAGTTCTTC
TRBJ1-5,many,NA,TRBV9,CASSADTGYNQPQHF,TGTGCCAGCAGCGCAGACACAGGGTACAATCAGCCCCAGCATTTT
TRBJ1-2,many,NA,TRBV19,CASSMENRDYGYTF,TGTGCCAGTAGTATGGAGAACAGGGACTATGGCTACACCTTC
TRBJ1-2,NA,NA,TRBV20-1,CSASGGRGYGYTF,TGCAGTGCTAGTGGCGGGAGGGGGTATGGCTACACCTTC
TRBJ1-6,many,NA,TRBV6-5,CASSYGLTGSYNSPLHF,TGTGCCAGCAGTTACGGGCTTACGGGCTCCTATAATTCACCCCTCCACTTT
TRBJ1-1,NA,NA,TRBV15,CATSRAGGGEAFF,TGTGCCACCAGCAGAGCCGGGGGTGGTGAAGCTTTCTTT
TRBJ2-7,many,NA,TRBV19,CASSIVGASYEQYF,TGTGCCAGTAGTATTGTGGGGGCGAGCTACGAGCAGTACTTC